Following are 3 T cell receptor beta chains from one sample sequenced in a study of shared clonotypes between healthy human individuals. TCRdb's table, derived via immunoSEQ multiplex PCR, lists solely in-frame clones and lacks some. The sample includes some 2,500,000 clones, over 85% seen only once; the top ten take about 0.34%. The material sequenced was naive CD4+ T cells from PBMCs. The subset: CD45RA+ positively selected. The receptors were sampled from a man aged 18 to 35 in good health. Some clones in this sample may be carry-over from other donors' samples.

The V and J genes are TRBV29-1 and TRBJ1-2, with a tentative D call TRBD1 (6 bases). CDR1 is SQVTM and CDR2 is ANQGSEA in the germline V gene. Trimming stripped 7 bases from V and 7 bases from J, with 25 bases between. The CDR3 sequence is 15 residues long. CDR3 sequence reads: CSAEGRTGSYFGYTF. CDR3 nucleotide sequence: TGCAGCGCAGAAGGTCGTACAGGGTCCTACTTTGGCTACACCTTC. Variable domain in full (rest from reference TRBV29-1 and TRBJ1-2): SAVISQKPSRDICQRGTSLTIQCQVDSQVTMMFWYRQQPGQSLTLIATANQGSEATYESGFVIDKFPISRPNLTFSTLTVSNMSPEDSSIYLCSAEGRTGSYFGYTFGSGTRLTVV.

The chain has TRBV2 and TRBJ1-2; no firm D call. CDR1 and CDR2 from the germline V gene are SNHLY and FYNNEI. V dropped 0 bases and J dropped 8 bases, with 10 bases sitting between them. The CDR3 covers 13 residues. The CDR3 DNA reads as TGTGCCAGCAGTGAAGCGGTGACTCGGGGCTACACCTTC. It is translated as CASSEAVTRGYTF.

This chain uses TRBV6-1 with TRBJ1-2; TRBD1 aligns across 8 bases. The trim removed 4 bases at V and 3 bases at J, leaving 4 bases unmatched. The CDR3 runs 14 residues. The germline V gene encodes CDR1 MNHNS and CDR2 SASEGT. CDR3 in DNA: TGTGCCAGCAGTGTAACAGGGGGTGACTATGGCTACACCTTC. Amino acids: CASSVTGGDYGYTF.